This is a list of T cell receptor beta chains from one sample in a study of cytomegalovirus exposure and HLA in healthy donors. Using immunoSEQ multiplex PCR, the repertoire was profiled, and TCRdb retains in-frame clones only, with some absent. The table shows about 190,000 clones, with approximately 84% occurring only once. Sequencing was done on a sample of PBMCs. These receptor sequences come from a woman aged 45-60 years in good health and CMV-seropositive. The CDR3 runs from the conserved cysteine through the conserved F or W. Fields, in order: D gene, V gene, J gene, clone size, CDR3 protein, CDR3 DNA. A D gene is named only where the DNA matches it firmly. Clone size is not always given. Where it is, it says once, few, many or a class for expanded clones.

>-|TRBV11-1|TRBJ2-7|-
CASSLARGGGGEQYF
TGTGCCAGCAGCTTAGCGCGCGGTGGAGGTGGCGAGCAGTACTTC
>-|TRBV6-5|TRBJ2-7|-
CASSGGSTYEQYF
TGTGCCAGCAGTGGCGGGTCAACTTACGAGCAGTACTTC
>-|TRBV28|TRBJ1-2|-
CASSLPGHTNYGYTF
TGTGCCAGCAGTTTACCAGGCCATACTAACTATGGCTACACCTTC
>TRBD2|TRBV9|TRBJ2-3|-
CASSVIPSGGGADTQYF
TGTGCCAGCAGCGTGATCCCTAGTGGCGGGGGGGCAGATACGCAGTATTTT
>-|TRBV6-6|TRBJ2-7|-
CASRSEDGVYEQYF
TGTGCCAGCAGGTCGGAGGACGGAGTATACGAGCAGTACTTC
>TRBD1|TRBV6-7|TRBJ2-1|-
CASSKLVVWDRAYNEQFF
TGTGCCAGCAGTAAGCTCGTTGTGTGGGACAGGGCCTACAATGAGCAGTTCTTC
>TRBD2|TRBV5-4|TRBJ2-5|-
CASSLGLRRGGRETQYF
TGTGCCAGCAGCTTGGGGTTAAGGCGGGGGGGAAGGGAGACCCAGTACTTC
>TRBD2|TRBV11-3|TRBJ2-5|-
CASSQGSSGGETQYF
TGTGCCAGCAGCCAGGGGAGTAGCGGGGGAGAGACCCAGTACTTC
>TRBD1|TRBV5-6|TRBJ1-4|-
CASSFPGTGGNEKLFF
TGTGCCAGCAGCTTCCCCGGGACAGGGGGGAATGAAAAACTGTTTTTT
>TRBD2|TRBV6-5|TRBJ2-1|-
CASSLTSVYNEQFF
TGTGCCAGCAGCCTCACTAGCGTCTACAATGAGCAGTTCTTC
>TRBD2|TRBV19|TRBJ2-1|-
CASSTTRTSGGPYNEQFF
TGTGCCAGTAGTACCACAAGGACTAGCGGGGGGCCGTACAATGAGCAGTTCTTC
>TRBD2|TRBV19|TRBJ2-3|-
CASSMGLAGGTDTQYF
TGTGCCAGTAGTATGGGGCTAGCGGGGGGCACAGATACGCAGTATTTT
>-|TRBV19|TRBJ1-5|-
CASSIVSPSNQPQHF
TGTGCCAGTAGTATCGTCTCCCCCAGCAATCAGCCCCAGCATTTT
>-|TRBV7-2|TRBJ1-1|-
CASSLAPMTEAFF
TGTGCCAGCAGCCTGGCCCCGATGACTGAAGCTTTCTTT
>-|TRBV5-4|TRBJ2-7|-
CASSLSTGGVEQYF
TGTGCCAGCAGCTTGTCAACCGGCGGGGTCGAGCAGTACTTC
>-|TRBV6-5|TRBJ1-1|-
CASTYGENTEAFF
TGTGCCAGCACCTACGGTGAGAACACTGAAGCTTTCTTT
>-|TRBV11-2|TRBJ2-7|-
CASSYRQLYEQYF
TGTGCCAGCAGCTACAGACAGCTCTACGAACAGTACTTC
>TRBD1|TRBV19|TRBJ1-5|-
CASSIAGRGNSNQPQHF
TGTGCCAGTAGTATAGCGGGCAGGGGGAACAGCAATCAGCCCCAGCATTTT
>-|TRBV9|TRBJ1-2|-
CASSVVGRGGDGYTF
TGTGCCAGCAGCGTAGTTGGAAGGGGAGGGGACGGCTACACCTTC
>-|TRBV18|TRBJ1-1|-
CASSPPHTQNEAFF
TGTGCCAGCTCACCCCCCCACACACAGAATGAAGCTTTCTTT
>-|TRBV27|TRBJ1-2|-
CASSFRWGGSGYTF
TGTGCCAGCAGTTTTCGGTGGGGGGGAAGTGGCTACACCTTC
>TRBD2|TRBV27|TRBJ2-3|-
CASTPRTGGGTDTQYF
TGTGCCAGCACACCCCGGACCGGGGGGGGGACAGATACGCAGTATTTT
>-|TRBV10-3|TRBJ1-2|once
CAITPTGRDYGYTF
TGTGCCATCACTCCCACAGGGCGCGACTATGGCTACACCTTC
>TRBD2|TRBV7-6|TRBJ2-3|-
CASSGLAGKADTQYF
TGTGCCAGCAGCGGACTAGCGGGGAAAGCAGATACGCAGTATTTT
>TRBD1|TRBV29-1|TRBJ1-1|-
CSTDRGNTEAFF
TGCAGCACAGACAGGGGGAACACTGAAGCTTTCTTT
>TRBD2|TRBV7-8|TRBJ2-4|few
CASSLAPKSSGKNIQYF
TGTGCCAGCAGCTTAGCCCCCAAATCTAGCGGCAAAAACATTCAGTACTTC
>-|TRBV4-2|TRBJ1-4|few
CASSEKTGALNEKLFF
TGTGCCAGCAGCGAAAAGACAGGTGCGCTGAATGAAAAACTGTTTTTT
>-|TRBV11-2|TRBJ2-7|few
CASSLPSGYEQYF
TGTGCCAGCAGCCTCCCTTCCGGCTACGAGCAGTACTTC
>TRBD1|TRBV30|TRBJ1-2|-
CAWSRTGGMGGYTF
TGTGCCTGGAGTCGGACAGGGGGAATGGGTGGCTACACCTTC
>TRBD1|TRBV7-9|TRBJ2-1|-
CASSYRDRVDNEQFF
TGTGCCAGCAGCTACCGGGACAGGGTCGACAATGAGCAGTTCTTC
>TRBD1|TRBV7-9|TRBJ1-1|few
CASSGDRNTEAFF
TGTGCCAGCAGCGGGGACAGGAACACTGAAGCTTTCTTT
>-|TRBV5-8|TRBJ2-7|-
CASSLRAGIWEQYF
TGTGCCAGCAGCTTGCGGGCAGGGATTTGGGAGCAGTACTTC
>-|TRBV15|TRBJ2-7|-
CATSRDQTYEQYF
TGTGCCACCAGCAGAGACCAGACCTACGAGCAGTACTTC
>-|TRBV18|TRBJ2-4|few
CASSQIKGVENIQYF
TGTGCCAGCTCACAAATTAAAGGGGTGGAAAACATTCAGTACTTC
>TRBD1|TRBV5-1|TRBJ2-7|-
CASKPQTGSYEQYF
TGCGCCAGTAAGCCTCAGACAGGGTCCTACGAGCAGTACTTC
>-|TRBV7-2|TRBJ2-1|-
CASSLVGGAGSRGEQFF
TGTGCCAGCAGCTTAGTGGGTGGGGCAGGAAGCCGAGGTGAGCAGTTCTTC
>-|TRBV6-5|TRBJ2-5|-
CASSTPLTRVQYF
TGTGCCAGCAGTACCCCTTTGACTAGAGTCCAGTACTTC
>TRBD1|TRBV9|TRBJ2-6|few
CASSDRDSLFSGANVLTF
TGTGCCAGCAGCGACCGGGACAGTTTATTCTCTGGGGCCAACGTCCTGACTTTC
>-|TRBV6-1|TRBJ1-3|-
CASSGRDESGNTIYF
TGTGCCAGCAGTGGGAGGGACGAGTCTGGAAACACCATATATTTT
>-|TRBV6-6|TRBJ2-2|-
CATHEAGELFF
TGTGCCACCCACGAGGCCGGGGAGCTGTTTTTT
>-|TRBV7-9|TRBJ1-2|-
CASSPLTGRGYTF
TGTGCCAGCAGCCCCCTCACGGGTCGCGGCTACACCTTC
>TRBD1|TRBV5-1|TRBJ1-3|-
CASSLGQGSSGNTIYF
TGCGCCAGCAGCTTGGGACAGGGCTCCTCTGGAAACACCATATATTTT
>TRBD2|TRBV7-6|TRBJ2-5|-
CASSLGLAGAGETQYF
TGTGCCAGCAGCTTAGGTCTAGCGGGGGCCGGGGAGACCCAGTACTTC
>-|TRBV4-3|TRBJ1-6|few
CASSQGRQGRSPLHF
TGCGCCAGCAGCCAAGGGCGGCAGGGTAGATCACCCCTCCACTTT
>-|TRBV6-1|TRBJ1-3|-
CASSDKGTLGGNTIYF
TGTGCCAGCAGTGATAAAGGGACACTGGGAGGAAACACCATATATTTT
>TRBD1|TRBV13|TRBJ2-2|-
CASSHRQGNTGELFF
TGTGCCAGCAGCCATCGACAGGGGAACACCGGGGAGCTGTTTTTT
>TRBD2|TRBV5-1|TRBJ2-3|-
CASRSGTSGGTTDTQYF
TGCGCCAGCAGATCCGGGACTAGCGGGGGGACCACAGATACGCAGTATTTT
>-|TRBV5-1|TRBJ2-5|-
CASSLGFVGTQYF
TGCGCCAGCAGCTTGGGTTTCGTCGGGACCCAGTACTTC
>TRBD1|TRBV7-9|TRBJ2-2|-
CASSPYRGGELFF
TGTGCCAGCAGCCCCTACAGGGGCGGGGAGCTGTTTTTT
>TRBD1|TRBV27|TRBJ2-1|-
CASSPGGTGIGREQFF
TGTGCCAGCAGCCCCGGTGGGACAGGGATCGGGCGTGAGCAGTTCTTC